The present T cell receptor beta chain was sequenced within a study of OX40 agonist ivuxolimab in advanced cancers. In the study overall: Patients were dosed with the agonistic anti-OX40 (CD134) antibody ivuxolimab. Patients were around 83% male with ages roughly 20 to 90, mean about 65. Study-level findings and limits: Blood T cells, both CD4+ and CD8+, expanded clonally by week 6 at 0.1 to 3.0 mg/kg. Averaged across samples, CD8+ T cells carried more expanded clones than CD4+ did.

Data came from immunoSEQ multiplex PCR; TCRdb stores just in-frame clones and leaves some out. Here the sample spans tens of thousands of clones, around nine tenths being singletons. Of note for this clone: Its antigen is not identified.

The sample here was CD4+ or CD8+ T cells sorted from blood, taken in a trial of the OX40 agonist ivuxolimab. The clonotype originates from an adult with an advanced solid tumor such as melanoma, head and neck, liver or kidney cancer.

The CDR3 loop is CASREGGDTQYF. CDR3 nucleotide sequence: TGTGCCAGTAGGGAAGGGGGAGATACGCAGTATTTT. The rearrangement joins TRBV19 to TRBJ2-3; weak D call: TRBD1 (6 bases). The CDR3 is 12 residues long. Trimming pared 6 bases from V and 5 bases from J, leaving 9 bases between. Germline values: CDR1 LNHDA, CDR2 SQIVND (reference sequence).